The text below deals with one T cell receptor (beta chain). This clone's antigen is unknown. Base-call qualities are not available, and no considerably larger clone is one nucleotide away. V is cut by 6 bases and J by 2 bases, and the space between the germline ends is 12 bases. CDR1 is given as MNHNY and CDR2 as SVGAGI, both from the germline V gene (reference sequence). Including cysteine and phenylalanine, the CDR3 has 14 amino acids. The retained sequence is limited to the CDR3, 42 bases, with the frame set at the first base. The immunoSEQ hsTCRB v3.0 assay was used at survey level resolution for TRB variable region sequencing. A depth of roughly 35,000-50,000 T-cell genomes per sample was targeted for TRB sequencing. Pooled TRB libraries were sequenced on an Illumina MiSeq with a v3 150-cycle kit. The authors' analysis ran thus. Analysis of repertoires was carried out in R inside a reproducible Nextflow workflow spanning QC, data transformation and analysis. Custom analyses were implemented in LymphoSeq2, an R package for AIRR-Seq data exploration. After excluding several samples that yielded fewer than 5000 total TRB sequences, some 190 HIV repertoires remained for analysis. Among the 180 to 200 HIV repertoires that were kept, around 60 were collected before ART initiation and under 150 were collected after ART initiation. Repertoires were downsampled to 5000 TRB nucleotide sequences, and summary statistics were averaged over 100 downsampling iterations. The analysis kept only TRB sequences whose CDR3 regions were at least seven amino acids long. A Shannon entropy-derived clonality score and the Gini coefficient were used to measure diversity. In the repertoire networks, any two of the top 5000 CDR3 amino acid sequences were connected whenever the two sequences differed by an edit distance of one. For TRB CDR3 amino acid sequences, antigen specificity groups and MHC restriction were predicted with GLIPH2. To flag known associations with CMV, EBV, HIV or tissue antigens, CDR3 amino acid sequences were compared against VDJdb and McPAS-TCR. Pre-ART, post-ART and control groups were compared with Wilcoxon signed-rank tests and Holm-Bonferroni correction. Here the immuneACCESS table is served through TCRdb, limited to in-frame sequences with V and J called. Missing clones are a known gap in these copies; in checked studies unresolved V genes cover under half, and the rest lacks a known reason. The DNA was the basis for D and trimming; V, J and clone size are from that table. The sample has more than 20,000 clones on record, over 80% of them singletons. Approximately 8.2% of the sample comes from the top ten.

This record belongs to a study of long-term antiretroviral therapy in people with HIV (dated by TCRdb to between 2022 and 2023). Background for the entire study: The earliest samples were collected about a decade before the 2015 WHO recommendation for immediate ART, when ART was typically delayed until CD4 counts fell. Whether ART initiation and durable HIV suppression were associated with changes in peripheral blood TRB repertoire composition and diversity was tested in a retrospective serial study. A total of under 250 cryopreserved PBMC samples were contributed to the cohort by 30 adults with confirmed HIV infection, with samples collected serially over a mean of 6 years (range 1-12). Among the roughly 30 participants with HIV, roughly eleven were female. No cross-contamination during QIAcube processing was shown when test extractions of a monoclonal T-cell line were performed alongside about 30 polyclonal samples.

Inclusion was restricted to participants for whom at least one PBMC sample before ART initiation and at least two post-ART samples were available. Every participant with HIV received treatment in the United States of America. Before DNA extraction, cryopreserved samples containing about 0.9-10 million PBMC were thawed and washed. At the time of the earliest PBMC sample for each participant with HIV, ages ranged from roughly 23 to 60 years. Per participant, PBMC samples came from 1-4 timepoints prior to ART initiation and 2-8 timepoints following ART initiation, for a median of 7 samples. Serial HIV viral load, CD4+ T-cell count, ART history and demographic data were obtained for every participant. A Qiagen kit on a QIAcube was used to extract genomic DNA from unsorted PBMC, with samples processed in batches of 12. Here is what the overall study found, with its caveats: Since PBMC availability was limited, sequencing covered only the TCR beta chain, with no alpha chain pairing. Unsorted PBMC were profiled instead of sorted CD4+ and CD8+ T cells because pre-ART samples had limited cell numbers. The samples span the years 2004 to 2017, and the ART regimens used may be less effective than current regimens. Inferences about post-ART repertoire changes are limited because no data were available on ART adherence, viral resistance or therapy changes. Starting ART was linked to a significant rise in TRB diversity, yet even with long-term ART the diversity remained significantly lower than in transplant donor controls. CDR3 length ranges in HIV repertoires were narrower than in controls, and network structure suggested an antigen-experienced repertoire with only a slight naive shift after ART. The repertoire was dominated across all time points by expanded TRB clones identified before ART initiation, although this dominance was seen to fluctuate and to decrease in many PLHIV after ART.

This receptor was taken from a middle-aged woman with HIV. Material: unsorted PBMCs, obtained 1.2 years after starting antiretroviral therapy. The sequence links TRBV6-6 to TRBJ2-3; the D gene lacks a confident call. In nucleotides, the sequence is TGTGCCAGCAGAAGCCCTGTCAACACAGATACGCAGTATTTT. It translates to CASRSPVNTDTQYF.